This record concerns one TCR beta chain sequence. Which antigen it targets is not known. Per-base qualities were not stored, and no clone one base away is much larger. As encoded in the germline V gene, CDR1 is SQVTM while CDR2 is ANQGSEA. Including cysteine and phenylalanine, the CDR3 has 12 amino acids. Solely the CDR3 DNA is kept, with 36 bases framed from the first base. Compared with germline, V lacks 7 bases and J lacks 2 bases; bases without a gene match: 4. These data originate in a study of blood T cell repertoires in COVID-19 (dated by TCRdb to the early 2020s). Regarding the research as a whole: Samples from collaborators originated in the United States, Italy and Spain and spanned both the acute and convalescent phases of COVID-19. Samples came from the ongoing ImmuneRACE study (first 160 participants) plus 1,254 subjects from 6 global collaborators. Where HLA class I and class II types were available, the types were taken from metadata supplied by the sample provider, not from assay-based typing. The prospective study material was composed of cDNA or gDNA derived from T cells, B-cell-depleted T cells, or PBMCs. A freely available public database, intended as a resource for researchers studying the immune response to SARS-CoV-2, is where the repertoires were released. The sample metadata nearly always contained a de-identified subject ID, COVID-19 status, age in years and sex. Subjects who had been exposed to COVID-19, were actively infected with it, or had recovered from it provided the deeply sampled blood TCRbeta repertoires that made up the dataset.

The immunoSEQ Assay, a bias-controlled multiplex PCR, was used to amplify TCRbeta CDR3 regions from genomic DNA. As for how the authors treated the data: The number of nucleated cells in each sample was estimated from the amplification of reference gene primers within the assay. To quantify the absolute abundance of each unique TCRbeta CDR3 rearrangement, sequence reads were collapsed and filtered. For each sample, productive Simpson clonality was calculated by taking the square root of Simpson's diversity index across productive rearrangements. TCRdb limited this immuneACCESS table to in-frame rearrangements with V and J called. A share of clones is missing; checked studies link under half to unresolved V genes, and the rest is unexplained. The D gene and trimming were derived from the DNA, and the V and J assignments and clone size from that table. For this sample there are 110,000 or so clones; roughly 80% appear just once. The ten largest make up 2% to 3% of the sample.

Results the study describes overall, beyond this receptor: The quantity of clinical and demographic metadata differed by source and by participant and was supplied without curation.

The collaborating institutions used their own protocols to collect whole blood in K2EDTA tubes. Collaborator samples were shipped for TCRbeta analysis as frozen whole blood, isolated PBMCs, or DNA extracted from either sample type. Sequencing was performed on peripheral blood. This receptor was identified in a man between 45 and 60 years old with acute or convalescent COVID-19. Recombination linked TRBV29-1 to TRBJ2-7; the junction holds 8 bases that match TRBD1. Here is the DNA: TGCAGCGCCGAGGGACAGGCCTACGAGCAGTACTTC. This gives the protein CSAEGQAYEQYF.